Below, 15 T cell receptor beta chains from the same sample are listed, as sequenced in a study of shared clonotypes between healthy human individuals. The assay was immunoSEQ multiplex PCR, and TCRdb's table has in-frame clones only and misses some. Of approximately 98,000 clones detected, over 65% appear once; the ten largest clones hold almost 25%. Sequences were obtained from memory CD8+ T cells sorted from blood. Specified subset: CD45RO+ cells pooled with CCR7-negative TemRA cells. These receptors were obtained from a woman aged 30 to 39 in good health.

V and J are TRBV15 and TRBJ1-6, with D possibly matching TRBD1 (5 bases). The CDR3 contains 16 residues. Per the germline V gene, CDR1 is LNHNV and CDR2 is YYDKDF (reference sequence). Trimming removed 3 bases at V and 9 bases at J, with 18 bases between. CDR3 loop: CATSRDTGPGGSPLHF. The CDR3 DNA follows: TGTGCCACCAGCAGGGATACAGGCCCCGGGGGTTCACCCCTCCACTTT.

Here the CDR3 DNA reads TGTGCCAGCAGCTCGTACGGACGGGCCTACGAGCAGTACTTC. It translates to CASSSYGRAYEQYF. The V call is TRBV11-2, the J call TRBJ2-7; no reliable D call. Trimming pared 4 bases from V and 2 bases from J, leaving 12 bases between. The length of the CDR3 is 14 residues. Germline V gene sequence: CDR1 SGHAT, CDR2 FQNNGV.

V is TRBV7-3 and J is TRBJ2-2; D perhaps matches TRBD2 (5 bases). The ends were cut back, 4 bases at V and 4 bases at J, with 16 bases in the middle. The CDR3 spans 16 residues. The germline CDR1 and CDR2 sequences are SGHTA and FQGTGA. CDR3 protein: CASSSGLRESTGELFF. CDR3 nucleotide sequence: TGTGCCAGCAGCTCAGGACTCCGCGAATCCACCGGGGAGCTGTTTTTT.

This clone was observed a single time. In nucleotides, the CDR3 is TGCGCCAGCAGCGCGGACAGTTCCTACGAGCAGTACTTC. It is translated as CASSADSSYEQYF. The chain has TRBV5-1 and TRBJ2-7, with a weak D call TRBD1 (6 bases). Germline values: CDR1 SGHRS, CDR2 YFSETQ. The CDR3 is made up of 13 amino acids. The V and J ends lost 4 bases and 1 base respectively, with 9 bases between them.

CDR3 sequence (DNA): TGTGCCAGCAGCTGGGGACAGCAAGATAGCAATCAGCCCCAGCATTTT. As protein: CASSWGQQDSNQPQHF. The J gene is TRBJ1-5, the V gene TRBV7-3, with 7 bases fitting TRBD1. This CDR3 is 16 amino acids long. Germline V gene sequence: CDR1 SGHTA, CDR2 FQGTGA. Trimming cost V 4 bases and J 0 bases; bases outside gene matches: 6.

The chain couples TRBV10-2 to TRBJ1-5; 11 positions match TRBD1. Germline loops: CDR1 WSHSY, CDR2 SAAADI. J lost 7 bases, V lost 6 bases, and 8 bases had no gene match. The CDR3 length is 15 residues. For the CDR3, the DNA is TGCGCCAGCAGCCTAGGACAGGGGGCATCACAGCCCCAGCATTTT. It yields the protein CASSLGQGASQPQHF.

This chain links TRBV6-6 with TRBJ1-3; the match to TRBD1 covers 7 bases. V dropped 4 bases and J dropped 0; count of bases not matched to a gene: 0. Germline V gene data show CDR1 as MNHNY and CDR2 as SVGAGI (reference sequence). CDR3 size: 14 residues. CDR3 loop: CASSWDSSGNTIYF. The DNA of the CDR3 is TGTGCCAGCAGTTGGGACAGCTCTGGAAACACCATATATTTT.

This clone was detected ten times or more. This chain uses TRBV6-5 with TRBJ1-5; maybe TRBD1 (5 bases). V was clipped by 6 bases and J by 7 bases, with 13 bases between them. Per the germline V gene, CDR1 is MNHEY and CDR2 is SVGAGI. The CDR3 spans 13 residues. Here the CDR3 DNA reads TGTGCCAGCAGCAAAGAAGGGGTCCAGCCCCAGCATTTT. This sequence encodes CASSKEGVQPQHF.

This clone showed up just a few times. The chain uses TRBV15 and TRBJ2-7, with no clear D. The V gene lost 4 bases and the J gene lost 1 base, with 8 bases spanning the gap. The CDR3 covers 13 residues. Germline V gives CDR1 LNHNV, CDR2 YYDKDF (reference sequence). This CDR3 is CATSNGDSYEQYF. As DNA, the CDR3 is TGTGCCACCAGCAATGGAGATTCCTACGAGCAGTACTTC.

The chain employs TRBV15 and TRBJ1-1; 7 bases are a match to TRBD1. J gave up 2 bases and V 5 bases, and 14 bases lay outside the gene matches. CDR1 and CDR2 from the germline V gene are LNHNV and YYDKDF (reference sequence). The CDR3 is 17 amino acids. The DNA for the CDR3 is TGTGCCACCAGCGTTCGACAGGGAGAAGGACCCAACACTGAAGCTTTCTTT. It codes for CATSVRQGEGPNTEAFF. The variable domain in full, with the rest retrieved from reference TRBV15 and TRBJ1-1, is DAMVIQNPRYQVTQFGKPVTLSCSQTLNHNVMYWYQQKSSQAPKLLFHYYDKDFNNEADTPDNFQSRRPNTSFCFLDIRSPGLGDTAMYLCATSVRQGEGPNTEAFFGQGTRLTVV.

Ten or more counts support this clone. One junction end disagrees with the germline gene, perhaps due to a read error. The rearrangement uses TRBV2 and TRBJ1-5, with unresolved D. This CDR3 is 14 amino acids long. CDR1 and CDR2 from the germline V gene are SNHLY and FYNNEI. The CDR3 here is CASREGPSNQPQHF. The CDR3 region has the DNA TGTGCCAGCAGGGAAGGGCCTAGCAATCAGCCCCAGCATTTT. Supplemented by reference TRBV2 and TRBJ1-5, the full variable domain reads EPEVTQTPSHQVTQMGQEVILRCVPISNHLYFYWYRQILGQKVEFLVSFYNNEISEKSEIFDDQFSVERPDGSNFTLKIRSTKLEDSAMYFCASREGPSNQPQHFGDGTRLSIL.

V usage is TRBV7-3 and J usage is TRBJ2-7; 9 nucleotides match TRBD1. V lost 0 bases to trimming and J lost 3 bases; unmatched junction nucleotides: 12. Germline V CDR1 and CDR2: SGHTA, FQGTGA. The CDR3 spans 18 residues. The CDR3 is CASSLTSNRDRVSYEQYF. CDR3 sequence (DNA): TGTGCCAGCAGCTTAACGTCGAACCGGGACAGGGTTAGCTACGAGCAGTACTTC.

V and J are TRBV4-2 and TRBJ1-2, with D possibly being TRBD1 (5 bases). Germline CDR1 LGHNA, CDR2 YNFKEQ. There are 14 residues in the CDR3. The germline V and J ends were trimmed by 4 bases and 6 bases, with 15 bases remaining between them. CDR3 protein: CASSRSGRSDGYTF. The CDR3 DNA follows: TGTGCCAGCAGCCGCTCGGGACGATCGGATGGCTACACCTTC.

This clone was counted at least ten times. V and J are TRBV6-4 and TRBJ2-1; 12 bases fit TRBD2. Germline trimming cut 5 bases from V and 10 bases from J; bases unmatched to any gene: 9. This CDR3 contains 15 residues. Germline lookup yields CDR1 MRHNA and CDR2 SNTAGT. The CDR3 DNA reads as TGTGCCAGCAGTCCTACTCTAGCGGGAGGGAACGAGCAGTTCTTC. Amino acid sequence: CASSPTLAGGNEQFF.

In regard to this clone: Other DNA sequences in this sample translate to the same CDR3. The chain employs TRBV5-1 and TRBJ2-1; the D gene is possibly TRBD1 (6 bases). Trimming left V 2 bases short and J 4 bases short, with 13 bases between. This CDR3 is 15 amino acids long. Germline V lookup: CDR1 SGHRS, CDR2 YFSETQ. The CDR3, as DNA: TGCGCCAGCAGCTTATCGTCAGGGGCATACAATGAGCAGTTCTTC. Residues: CASSLSSGAYNEQFF. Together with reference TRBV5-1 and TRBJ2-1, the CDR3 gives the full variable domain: KAGVTQTPRYLIKTRGQQVTLSCSPISGHRSVSWYQQTPGQGLQFLFEYFSETQRNKGNFPGRFSGRQFSNSRSEMNVSTLELGDSALYLCASSLSSGAYNEQFFGPGTRLTVL.